This TCR beta chain derives from a study of blood T cell repertoires in COVID-19. Turning to the study itself: Acute and convalescent COVID-19 samples came from the United States, Italy and Spain. PBMCs, B-cell-depleted T cells, or T cells were the source of the cDNA or gDNA that made up the material.

Under the authors' procedure: How many nucleated cells were present was estimated from reference gene primer amplification. Profiled with immunoSEQ multiplex PCR; TCRdb holds only in-frame clones, not every one. V, J and clone size reflect that table, while D and trimming were determined from the DNA. The data contain around 120,000 clones, 80% to 90% of them singletons. Germline CDR1 reads SGHVS; CDR2 reads FQNEAQ. J lost 5 bases, V lost 4 bases, and 8 bases had no gene match. This CDR3 is built from 16 residues. Sequences were obtained from peripheral blood. The chain has TRBV7-8 and TRBJ2-5, with TRBD2 identical over 12 bases. The sequence was obtained from a woman older than 75 with acute or convalescent COVID-19. Written as DNA, the CDR3 is TGTGCCAGCAGCTCGAGACTAGCGGGGGTGTACGAGACCCAGTACTTC. Amino acids: CASSSRLAGVYETQYF.